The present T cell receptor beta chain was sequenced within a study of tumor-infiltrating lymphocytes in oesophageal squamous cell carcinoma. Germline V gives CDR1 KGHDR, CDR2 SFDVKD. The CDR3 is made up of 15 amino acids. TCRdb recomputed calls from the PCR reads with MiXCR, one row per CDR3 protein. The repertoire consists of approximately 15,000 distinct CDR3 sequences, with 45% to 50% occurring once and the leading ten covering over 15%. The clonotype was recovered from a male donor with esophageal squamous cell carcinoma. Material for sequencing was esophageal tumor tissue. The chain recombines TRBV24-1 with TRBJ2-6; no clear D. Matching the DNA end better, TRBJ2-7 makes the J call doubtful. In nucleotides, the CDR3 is TGTGCCACCAGTGACAGGCGTCATAGCACAGATACGCAGTACTTC. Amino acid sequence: CATSDRRHSTDTQYF.